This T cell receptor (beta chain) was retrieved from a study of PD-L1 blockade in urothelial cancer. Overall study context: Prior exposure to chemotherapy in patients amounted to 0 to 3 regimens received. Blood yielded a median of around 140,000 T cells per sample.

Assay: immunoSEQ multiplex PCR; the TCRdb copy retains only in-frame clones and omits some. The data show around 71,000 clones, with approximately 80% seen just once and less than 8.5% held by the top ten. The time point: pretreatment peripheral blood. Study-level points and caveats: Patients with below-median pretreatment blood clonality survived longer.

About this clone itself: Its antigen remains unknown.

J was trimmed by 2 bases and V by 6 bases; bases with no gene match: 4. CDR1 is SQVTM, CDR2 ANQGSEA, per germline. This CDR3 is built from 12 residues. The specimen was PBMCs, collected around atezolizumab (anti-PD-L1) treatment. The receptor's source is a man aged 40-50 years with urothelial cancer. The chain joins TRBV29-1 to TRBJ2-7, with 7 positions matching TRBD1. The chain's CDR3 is CSVRQGAYEQYF. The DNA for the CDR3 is TGCAGCGTGAGACAGGGAGCCTACGAGCAGTACTTC.